A single sample gave rise to the 13 T cell receptor beta chains below, sequenced in a study of T cell changes during pregnancy in multiple sclerosis. Clones were read by immunoSEQ multiplex PCR, and TCRdb kept only the in-frame ones, dropping some. The sample lists 30,000 to 45,000 clones, about 90% seen once, with more than 0.4% in the top ten. This specimen was CD4+ T cells from peripheral blood mononuclear cells, taken after pregnancy. The receptors here all came from a female donor with multiple sclerosis, enrolled in a pregnancy study.

The chain carries TRBV28 and TRBJ1-2, with D possibly matching TRBD1 (6 bases). The CDR3 length is 13 residues. V lost 8 bases and J 1 base, leaving 11 bases between the germline ends. Germline assignment: CDR1 MDHEN and CDR2 SYDVKM. The CDR3 DNA is TGTGCCAGCTACTACAGGGTTAACTATGGCTACACCTTC. This sequence encodes CASYYRVNYGYTF.

This chain joins TRBV4-1 and TRBJ2-3; 12 bases match TRBD2. Per the germline V gene, CDR1 is MGHRA and CDR2 is YSYEKL. V lost 1 base, J lost 1 base, and 9 bases stayed unmatched. The CDR3 loop spans 19 amino acids. The CDR3 is CASSQVPRLAGGGTDTQYF. The CDR3 bases are TGCGCCAGCAGCCAAGTTCCACGTCTAGCGGGGGGGGGCACAGATACGCAGTATTTT.

V and J are TRBV29-1 and TRBJ2-1; 8 nucleotides line up with TRBD1. Germline assignment: CDR1 SQVTM and CDR2 ANQGSEA. J gave up 7 bases and V 6 bases, and 11 bases lay outside the gene matches. The CDR3 length is 14 residues. CDR3 sequence (DNA): TGCAGCGTCGTAACTACAGGGGGTCTAAATGAGCAGTTCTTC. Protein product: CSVVTTGGLNEQFF.

The chain uses TRBV29-1 and TRBJ2-7; 9 nucleotides agree with TRBD1. Germline CDR1 is SQVTM and CDR2 is ANQGSEA. The CDR3 consists of 14 residues. J gave up 1 base and V 7 bases, and 8 bases lay outside the gene matches. CDR3 bases: TGCAGCGCTATTGGACAGGGGAGTTCCTACGAGCAGTACTTC. Translation: CSAIGQGSSYEQYF.

This rearrangement joins TRBV7-6 to TRBJ2-2; 7 bases fit TRBD2. Germline lookup yields CDR1 SGHVS and CDR2 FNYEAQ. This CDR3 region has 18 residues. Unmatched junction bases numbered 14, after V lost 6 bases and J lost 1 base. CDR3 region: CASRGGVAHRRNTGELFF. CDR3 coding DNA: TGTGCCAGCAGGGGGGGGGTAGCTCACCGGCGGAACACCGGGGAGCTGTTTTTT.

The V and J genes are TRBV11-2 and TRBJ2-1; the match to TRBD2 covers 7 bases. Germline CDR1 reads SGHAT; CDR2 reads FQNNGV. V was clipped by 4 bases and J by 5 bases; unmatched bases: 8. The CDR3 totals 15 residues. The DNA for the CDR3 is TGTGCCAGCAGCTCCGTAACGGGACTAAACAATGAGCAGTTCTTC. Encoded protein: CASSSVTGLNNEQFF.

The chain combines TRBV6-1 with TRBJ1-2; 7 nucleotides line up with TRBD1. The CDR3 has 14 residues. Looked up from germline, CDR1 is MNHNS and CDR2 is SASEGT. With 4 bases clipped from V and 4 bases from J, the junction kept 6 bases outside the gene matches. CDR3 nucleotides: TGTGCCAGCAGTGTTGACAGGGCGGGCTATGGCTACACCTTC. Its translation is CASSVDRAGYGYTF.

This chain links TRBV6-5 with TRBJ1-5, with D perhaps matching TRBD1 (6 bases). Trimming removed 6 bases at V and 3 bases at J, with 15 bases between. In germline, CDR1 is MNHEY, CDR2 SVGAGI. The CDR3 extends over 15 amino acids. CDR3: CASSSDRKSNQPQHF. The CDR3 DNA sequence: TGTGCCAGCAGCAGCGACAGGAAGTCCAATCAGCCCCAGCATTTT.

The chain has TRBV28 and TRBJ2-1; 10 positions agree with TRBD2. Germline CDR1 reads MDHEN; CDR2 reads SYDVKM. CDR3 length: 17 amino acids. With 4 bases clipped from V and 7 bases from J, the junction kept 13 bases outside the gene matches. The CDR3 DNA is TGTGCCAGCAGTTGGGTTGCTAGCGGGAGAGTGAGGAATGAGCAGTTCTTC. Translation gives CASSWVASGRVRNEQFF.

This rearrangement joins TRBV6-5 to TRBJ2-5, with 11 bases matching TRBD1. The last part of the DNA fits TRBJ2-7 better; the J call may be wrong. The CDR3 length is 15 residues. Germline CDR1 and CDR2: MNHEY and SVGAGI. The CDR3 DNA reads TGTGCCAGCAGAAGCCGGGGACAGGGGGAACACGAGCAGTACTTC. Encoded protein: CASRSRGQGEHEQYF.

With regard to this clone: Since the CDR3 does not end with the conserved phenylalanine or tryptophan, this likely comes from a read error. The limits of the CDR3 on the DNA are not certain, so only TCRdb's listed CDR3 is given. V gene TRBV30 combines with J gene TRBJ2-7; the D call TRBD2 from the table was never checked on the DNA. Germline values: CDR1 GTSNPN, CDR2 SVGIG (reference sequence). The CDR3 has 12 amino acids, counting both end residues. CDR3 residues: CAWSETSGIPWL.

The genes are TRBV7-3 and TRBJ1-1, with D unresolved. Trimming left V 4 bases short and J 5 bases short, with 17 bases between. Germline loops: CDR1 SGHTA, CDR2 FQGTGA. This CDR3 is built from 15 residues. The CDR3 reads CASSSVTERVTEAFF. The CDR3 coding sequence is TGTGCCAGCAGCTCAGTGACGGAGCGGGTAACTGAAGCTTTCTTT.

The sample holds one count of this clone. The chain combines TRBV5-4 with TRBJ2-6, with 12 nucleotides matching TRBD2. V was clipped by 1 base and J by 4 bases; unmatched bases: 6. The CDR3 extends over 18 amino acids. The germline gives CDR1 SGHNT, CDR2 YYREEE (reference sequence). In DNA form, the CDR3 reads TGTGCCAGCAGCTTGACTAGCGGGGGGAGATTGGGGGCCAACGTCCTGACTTTC. This translates into CASSLTSGGRLGANVLTF.